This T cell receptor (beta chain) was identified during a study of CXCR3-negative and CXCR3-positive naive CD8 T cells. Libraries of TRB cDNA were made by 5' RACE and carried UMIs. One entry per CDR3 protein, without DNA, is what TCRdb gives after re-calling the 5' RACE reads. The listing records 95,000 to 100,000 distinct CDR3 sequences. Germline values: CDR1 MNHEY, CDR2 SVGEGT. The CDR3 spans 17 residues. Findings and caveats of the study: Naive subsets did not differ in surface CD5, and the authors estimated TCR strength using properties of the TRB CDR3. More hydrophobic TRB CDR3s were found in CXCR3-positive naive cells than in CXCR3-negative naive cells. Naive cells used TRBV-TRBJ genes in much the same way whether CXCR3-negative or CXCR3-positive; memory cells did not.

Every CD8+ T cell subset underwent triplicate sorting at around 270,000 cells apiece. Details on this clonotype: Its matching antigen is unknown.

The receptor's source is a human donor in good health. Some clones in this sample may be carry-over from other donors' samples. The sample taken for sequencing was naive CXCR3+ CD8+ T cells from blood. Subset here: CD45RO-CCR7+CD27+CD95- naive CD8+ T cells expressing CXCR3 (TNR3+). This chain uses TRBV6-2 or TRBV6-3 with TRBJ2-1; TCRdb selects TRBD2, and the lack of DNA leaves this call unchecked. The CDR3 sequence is CASSYRPLTDPFDEQFF.